This TCR beta chain was retrieved from a study of breast tumors, draining lymph nodes, adjacent tissues. Findings and caveats of the study: Tumor T cell lymph node origin was a supported hypothesis, not proven. Compared with basal-like, luminal-like tumors shared significantly more repertoire with nontumor tissue. Most tumor T cells seemingly derive from lymph node, then expand in tumor.

One entry per CDR3 protein, called by TCRdb with MiXCR from the multiplex PCR reads. Among some 250,000 distinct CDR3 sequences listed, approximately 36% were seen once. Samples came from axillary lymph nodes draining the breast cancer. This clonotype was seen ten or more times. The antigen is undetermined. The CDR3 runs to 14 residues. Germline V gene sequence: CDR1 SEHNR, CDR2 FQNEAQ (reference sequence). Unmatched junction bases numbered 10, after V lost 4 bases and J lost 12 bases. The sequence was obtained from a female donor with breast cancer. Some clones in this sample may be carry-over from other donors' samples. The chain joins TRBV7-9 to TRBJ2-1; TRBD1 agrees at 9 bases. Sequences were obtained from axillary lymph node tissue. The CDR3 region is CASSSRDRVVLQFF. CDR3 coding DNA: TGTGCCAGCAGCTCCCGGGACAGGGTGGTGTTGCAGTTCTTC. Complete variable domain (other parts from reference TRBV7-9 and TRBJ2-1): DTGVSQNPRHKITKRGQNVTFRCDPISEHNRLYWYRQTLGQGPEFLTYFQNEAQLEKSRLLSDRFSAERPKGSFSTLEIQRTEQGDSAMYLCASSSRDRVVLQFFGPGTRLTVL.